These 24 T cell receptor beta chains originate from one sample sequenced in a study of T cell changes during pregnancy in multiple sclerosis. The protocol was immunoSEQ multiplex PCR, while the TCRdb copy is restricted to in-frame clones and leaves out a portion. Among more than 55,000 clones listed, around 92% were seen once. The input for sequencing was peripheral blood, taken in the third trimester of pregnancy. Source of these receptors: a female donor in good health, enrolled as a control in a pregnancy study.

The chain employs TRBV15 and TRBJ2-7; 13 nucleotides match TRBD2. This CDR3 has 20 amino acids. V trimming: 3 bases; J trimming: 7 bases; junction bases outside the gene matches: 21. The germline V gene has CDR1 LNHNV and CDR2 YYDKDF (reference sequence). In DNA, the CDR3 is TGTGCCACCAGCAGGGAGGGTCCAGTGGGTTTGTTGACTAGCGGGAGGGAGCAGTACTTC. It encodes CATSREGPVGLLTSGREQYF.

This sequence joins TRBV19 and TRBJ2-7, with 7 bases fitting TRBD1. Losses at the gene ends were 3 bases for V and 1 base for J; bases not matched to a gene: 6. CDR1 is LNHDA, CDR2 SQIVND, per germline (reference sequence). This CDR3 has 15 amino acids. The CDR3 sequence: CASSMATGPSYEQYF. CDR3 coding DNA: TGTGCCAGTAGTATGGCGACAGGGCCTTCCTACGAGCAGTACTTC.

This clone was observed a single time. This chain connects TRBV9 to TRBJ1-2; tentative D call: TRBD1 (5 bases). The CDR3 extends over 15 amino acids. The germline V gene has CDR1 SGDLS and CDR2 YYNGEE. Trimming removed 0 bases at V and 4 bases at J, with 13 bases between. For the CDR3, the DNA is TGTGCCAGCAGCGTAGATACAGGCTCCCTCTATGGCTACACCTTC. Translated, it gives CASSVDTGSLYGYTF.

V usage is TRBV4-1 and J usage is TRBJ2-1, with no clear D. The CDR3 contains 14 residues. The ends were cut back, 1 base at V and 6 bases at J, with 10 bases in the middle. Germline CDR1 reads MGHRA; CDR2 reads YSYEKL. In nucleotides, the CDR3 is TGCGCCAGCAGCCAAGGGTTCGGTCTCAATGAGCAGTTCTTC. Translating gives CASSQGFGLNEQFF.

The CDR3 coding sequence is TGTGCCAGTAGTATATCAGGGGCCGCTTTAACCTCCTACGAGCAGTACTTC. This sequence encodes CASSISGAALTSYEQYF. The chain links TRBV19 to TRBJ2-7; tentatively, D is TRBD1 (6 bases). There are 17 residues in the CDR3. V lost 2 bases and J lost 0, with 17 bases in between. Germline CDR1 reads LNHDA; CDR2 reads SQIVND (reference sequence).

The CDR3 sequence: CASRWTGVPIRTGNTIYF. The CDR3 DNA reads TGTGCCAGCAGGTGGACAGGGGTCCCTATAAGGACTGGAAACACCATATATTTT. The chain combines TRBV2 with TRBJ1-3, with 9 bases identical to TRBD1. V was pared by 6 bases and J by 2 bases, with 14 bases of the junction left unmatched. Looked up from germline, CDR1 is SNHLY and CDR2 is FYNNEI. This CDR3 is 18 amino acids long.

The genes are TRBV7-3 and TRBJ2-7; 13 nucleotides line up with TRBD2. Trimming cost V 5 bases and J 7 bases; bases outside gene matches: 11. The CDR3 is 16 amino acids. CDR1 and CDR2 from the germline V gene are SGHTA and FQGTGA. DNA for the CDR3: TGTGCCAGCAGCAAACGGACTAGCGGGGGCCAAGGGGAGCAGTACTTC. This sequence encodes CASSKRTSGGQGEQYF.

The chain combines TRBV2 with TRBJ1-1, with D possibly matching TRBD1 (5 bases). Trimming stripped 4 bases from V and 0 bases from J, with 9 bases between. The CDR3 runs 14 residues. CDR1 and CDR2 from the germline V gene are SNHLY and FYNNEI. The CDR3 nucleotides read TGTGCCAGCAGTGGACAGAGGCTGAACACTGAAGCTTTCTTT. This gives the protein CASSGQRLNTEAFF.

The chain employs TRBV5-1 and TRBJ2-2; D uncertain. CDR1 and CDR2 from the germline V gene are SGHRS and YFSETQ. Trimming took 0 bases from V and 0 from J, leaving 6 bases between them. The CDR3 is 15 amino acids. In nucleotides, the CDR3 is TGCGCCAGCAGCTTGGGACTGGCGAACACCGGGGAGCTGTTTTTT. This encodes CASSLGLANTGELFF.

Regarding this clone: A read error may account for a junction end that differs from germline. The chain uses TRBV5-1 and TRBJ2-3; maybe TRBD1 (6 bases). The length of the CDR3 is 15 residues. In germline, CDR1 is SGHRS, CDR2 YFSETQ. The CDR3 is CAGSSRQVSTDTQYF. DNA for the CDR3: TGCGCCGGCAGCTCGAGACAGGTATCCACAGATACGCAGTATTTT.

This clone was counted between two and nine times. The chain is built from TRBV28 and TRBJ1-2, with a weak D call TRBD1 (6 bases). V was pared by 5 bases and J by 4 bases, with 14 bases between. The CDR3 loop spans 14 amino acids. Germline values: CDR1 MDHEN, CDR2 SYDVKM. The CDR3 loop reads CASSNPTGPYGYTF. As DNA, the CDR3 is TGTGCCAGCAGTAACCCGACAGGACCCTATGGCTACACCTTC.

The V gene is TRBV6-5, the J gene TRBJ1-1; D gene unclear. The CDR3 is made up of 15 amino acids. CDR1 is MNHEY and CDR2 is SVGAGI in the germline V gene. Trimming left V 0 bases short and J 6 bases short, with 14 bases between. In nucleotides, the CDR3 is TGTGCCAGCAGTTACTCTGGGTCACCAGAGGCTGAAGCTTTCTTT. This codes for CASSYSGSPEAEAFF.

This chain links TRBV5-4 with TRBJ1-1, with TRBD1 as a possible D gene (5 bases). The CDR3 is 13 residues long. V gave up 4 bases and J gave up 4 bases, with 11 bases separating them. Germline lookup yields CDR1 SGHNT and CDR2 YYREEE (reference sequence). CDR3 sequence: CASSKGSATEAFF. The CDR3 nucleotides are TGTGCCAGCAGCAAGGGGTCGGCCACTGAAGCTTTCTTT.

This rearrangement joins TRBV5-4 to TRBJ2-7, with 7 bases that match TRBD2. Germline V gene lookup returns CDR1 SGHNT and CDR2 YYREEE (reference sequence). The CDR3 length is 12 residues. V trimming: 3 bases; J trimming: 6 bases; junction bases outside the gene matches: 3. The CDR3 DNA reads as TGTGCCAGCAGCTGGGGGGGTGGCGAGCAGTACTTC. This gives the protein CASSWGGGEQYF.

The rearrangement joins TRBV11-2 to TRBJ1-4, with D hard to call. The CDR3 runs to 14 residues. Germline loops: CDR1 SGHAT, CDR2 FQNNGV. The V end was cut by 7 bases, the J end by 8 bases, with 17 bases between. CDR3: CASTHSGSWEKLFF. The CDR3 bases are TGTGCCAGCACCCATAGCGGGTCTTGGGAAAAACTGTTTTTT.

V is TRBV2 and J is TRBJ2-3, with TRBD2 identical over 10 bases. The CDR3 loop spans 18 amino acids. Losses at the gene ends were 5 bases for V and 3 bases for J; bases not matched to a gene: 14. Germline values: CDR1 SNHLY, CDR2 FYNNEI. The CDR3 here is CASSPGVGSGGATDTQYF. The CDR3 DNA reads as TGTGCCAGCAGTCCCGGGGTGGGGAGCGGGGGGGCAACAGATACGCAGTATTTT.

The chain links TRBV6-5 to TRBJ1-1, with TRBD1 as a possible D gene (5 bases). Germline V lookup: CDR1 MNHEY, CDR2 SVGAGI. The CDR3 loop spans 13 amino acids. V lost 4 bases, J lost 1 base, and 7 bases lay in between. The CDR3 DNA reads TGTGCCAGCAGTTTCGGGGGGAACACTGAAGCTTTCTTT. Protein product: CASSFGGNTEAFF.

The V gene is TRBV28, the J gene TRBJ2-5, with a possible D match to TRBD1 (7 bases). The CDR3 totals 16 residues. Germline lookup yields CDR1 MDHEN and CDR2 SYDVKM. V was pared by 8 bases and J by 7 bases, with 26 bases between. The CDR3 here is CASSSTGRSGRVTQYF. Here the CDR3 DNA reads TGTGCCAGCTCTTCGACAGGGAGGTCGGGACGAGTGACCCAGTACTTC.

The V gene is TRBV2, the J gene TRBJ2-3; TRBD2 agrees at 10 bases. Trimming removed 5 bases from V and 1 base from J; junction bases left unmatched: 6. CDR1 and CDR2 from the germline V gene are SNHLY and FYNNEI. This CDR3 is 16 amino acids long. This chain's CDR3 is CASSSLLAGRTDTQYF. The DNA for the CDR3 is TGTGCCAGCAGTTCTCTACTAGCGGGGCGCACAGATACGCAGTATTTT.

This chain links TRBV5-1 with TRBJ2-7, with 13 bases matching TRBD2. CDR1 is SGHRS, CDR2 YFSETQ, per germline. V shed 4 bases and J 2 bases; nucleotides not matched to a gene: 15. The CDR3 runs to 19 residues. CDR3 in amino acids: CASSATPGLAGSYPYEQYF. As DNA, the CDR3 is TGCGCCAGCAGCGCGACACCGGGACTAGCGGGATCATACCCCTACGAGCAGTACTTC.

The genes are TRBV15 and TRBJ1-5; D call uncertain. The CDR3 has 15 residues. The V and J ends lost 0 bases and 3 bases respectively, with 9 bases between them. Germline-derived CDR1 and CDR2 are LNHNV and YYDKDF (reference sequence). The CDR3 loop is CATSRDRSVNQPQHF. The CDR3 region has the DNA TGTGCCACCAGCAGAGATCGGTCGGTCAATCAGCCCCAGCATTTT.

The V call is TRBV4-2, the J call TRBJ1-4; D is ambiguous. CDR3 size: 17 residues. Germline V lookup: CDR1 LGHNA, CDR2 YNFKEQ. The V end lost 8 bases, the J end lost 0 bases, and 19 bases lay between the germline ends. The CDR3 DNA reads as TGTGCCAGCTCCGGGTCCCCCGTGAGAACAACTAATGAAAAACTGTTTTTT. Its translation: CASSGSPVRTTNEKLFF.

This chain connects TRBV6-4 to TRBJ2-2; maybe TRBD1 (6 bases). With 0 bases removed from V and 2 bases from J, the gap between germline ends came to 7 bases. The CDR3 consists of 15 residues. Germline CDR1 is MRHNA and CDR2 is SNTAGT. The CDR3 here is CASSDSGQNTGELFF. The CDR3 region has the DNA TGTGCCAGCAGTGACTCGGGACAAAACACCGGGGAGCTGTTTTTT.

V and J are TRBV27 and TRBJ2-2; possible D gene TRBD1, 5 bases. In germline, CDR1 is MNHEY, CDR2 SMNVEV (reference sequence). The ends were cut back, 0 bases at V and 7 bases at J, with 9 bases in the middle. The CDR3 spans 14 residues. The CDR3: CASSLSGVYGELFF. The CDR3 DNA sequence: TGTGCCAGCAGTTTATCAGGGGTTTACGGGGAGCTGTTTTTT.